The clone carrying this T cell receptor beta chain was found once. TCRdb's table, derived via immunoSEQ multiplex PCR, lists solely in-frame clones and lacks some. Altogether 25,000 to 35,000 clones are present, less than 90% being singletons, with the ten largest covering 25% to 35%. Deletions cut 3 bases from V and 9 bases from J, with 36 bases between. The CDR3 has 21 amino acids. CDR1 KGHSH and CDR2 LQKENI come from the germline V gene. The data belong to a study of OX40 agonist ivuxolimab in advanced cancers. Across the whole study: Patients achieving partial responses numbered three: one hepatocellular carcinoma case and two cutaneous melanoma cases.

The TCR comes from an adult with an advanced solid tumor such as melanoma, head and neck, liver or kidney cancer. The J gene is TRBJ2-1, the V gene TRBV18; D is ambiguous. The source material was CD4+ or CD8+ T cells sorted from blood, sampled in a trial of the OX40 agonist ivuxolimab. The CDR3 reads CASSPAYYHHVGTEPQSEQFF. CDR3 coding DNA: TGTGCCAGCTCACCCGCTTACTACCACCATGTGGGTACAGAACCACAGTCTGAGCAGTTCTTC.